The source of this T cell receptor (beta chain) is a study of T cell changes during pregnancy in multiple sclerosis. Assay used: immunoSEQ multiplex PCR; TCRdb lists only in-frame clones, some missing. In the table there are over 100,000 clones, 92% of which are singletons. The CDR3 runs 15 residues. The V and J ends lost 2 bases and 1 base, in that order; junction bases with no gene match: 5. CDR1 SGHRS and CDR2 YFSETQ come from the germline V gene. V and J are TRBV5-1 and TRBJ2-7; 8 bases align to TRBD2. The sequenced sample was peripheral blood, obtained in the third trimester of pregnancy. The source is a female donor with multiple sclerosis, enrolled in a pregnancy study. The CDR3 DNA reads as TGCGCCAGCAGCTTAGGCCTAGCGGGTTCCTACGAGCAGTACTTC. It translates to CASSLGLAGSYEQYF.